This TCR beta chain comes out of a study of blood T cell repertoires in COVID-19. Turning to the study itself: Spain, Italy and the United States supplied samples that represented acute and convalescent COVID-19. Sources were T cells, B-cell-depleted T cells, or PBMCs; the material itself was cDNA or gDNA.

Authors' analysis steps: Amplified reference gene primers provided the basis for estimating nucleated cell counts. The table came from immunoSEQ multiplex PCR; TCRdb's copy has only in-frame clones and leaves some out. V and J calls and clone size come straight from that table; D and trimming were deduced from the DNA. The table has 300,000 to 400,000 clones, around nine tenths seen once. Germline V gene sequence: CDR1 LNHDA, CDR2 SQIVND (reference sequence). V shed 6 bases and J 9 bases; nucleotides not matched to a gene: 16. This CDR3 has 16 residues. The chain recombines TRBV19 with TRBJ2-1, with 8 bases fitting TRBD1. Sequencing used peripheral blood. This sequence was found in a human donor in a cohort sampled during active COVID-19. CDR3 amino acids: CASSIRTGPVFGEQFF. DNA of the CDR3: TGTGCCAGTAGCATTAGGACAGGGCCCGTTTTTGGTGAGCAGTTCTTC.